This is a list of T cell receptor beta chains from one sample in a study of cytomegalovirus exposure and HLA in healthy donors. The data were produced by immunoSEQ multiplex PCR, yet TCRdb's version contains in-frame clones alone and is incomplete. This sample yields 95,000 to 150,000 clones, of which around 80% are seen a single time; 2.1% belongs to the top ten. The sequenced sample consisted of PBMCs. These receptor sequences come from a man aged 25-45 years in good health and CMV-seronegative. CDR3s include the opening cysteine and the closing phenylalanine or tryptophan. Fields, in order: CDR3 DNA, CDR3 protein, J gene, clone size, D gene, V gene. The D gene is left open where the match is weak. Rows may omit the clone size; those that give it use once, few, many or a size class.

cdr3_nt: TGTGCCAGCAGAAGAACAGGGACAGCTTACAATGAGCAGTTCTTC
cdr3_aa: CASRRTGTAYNEQFF
j_call: TRBJ2-1
clone_size: -
d_call: TRBD1
v_call: TRBV6-5

cdr3_nt: TGTGCCAGCAGCTTGGCCAATCGCGGTCCAGGGGACGAGCAGTACTTC
cdr3_aa: CASSLANRGPGDEQYF
j_call: TRBJ2-7
clone_size: -
d_call: -
v_call: TRBV5-6

cdr3_nt: TGCGCCAGCAGCTCCCGGGCGCGGCGACAGGACCTGGGGAATGAAAAACTGTTTTTT
cdr3_aa: CASSSRARRQDLGNEKLFF
j_call: TRBJ1-4
clone_size: -
d_call: -
v_call: TRBV4-1

cdr3_nt: TGTGCCAGCAGCTTAGTGGGACAGGGGACCTATGGCTACACCTTC
cdr3_aa: CASSLVGQGTYGYTF
j_call: TRBJ1-2
clone_size: once
d_call: TRBD1
v_call: TRBV11-2

cdr3_nt: TGTGCCATCAGTGAGAGGGGGACCAATCAGCCCCAGCATTTT
cdr3_aa: CAISERGTNQPQHF
j_call: TRBJ1-5
clone_size: -
d_call: -
v_call: TRBV10-3

cdr3_nt: TGTGCCAGCAGCTATAGCGGGGGCACAGATACGCAGTATTTT
cdr3_aa: CASSYSGGTDTQYF
j_call: TRBJ2-3
clone_size: -
d_call: TRBD2
v_call: TRBV7-9

cdr3_nt: TGTGCCAGCAGCTTGTTGGGGACTAGCAGCGACAGTGAGCAGTTCTTC
cdr3_aa: CASSLLGTSSDSEQFF
j_call: TRBJ2-1
clone_size: -
d_call: TRBD2
v_call: TRBV7-7

cdr3_nt: TGTGCCAGCAGTGTGGGACAGGGCACAGATACGCAGTATTTT
cdr3_aa: CASSVGQGTDTQYF
j_call: TRBJ2-3
clone_size: -
d_call: TRBD1
v_call: TRBV2

cdr3_nt: TGTGCCAGCAGCTTAGCGTATAGGACGGGGGAGGATTTGGGAAGCAATCAGCCCCAGCATTTT
cdr3_aa: CASSLAYRTGEDLGSNQPQHF
j_call: TRBJ1-5
clone_size: -
d_call: -
v_call: TRBV7-8

cdr3_nt: TGTGCCAGCAGTTTAATAGGACAGGGTTCGACCCAGTACTTC
cdr3_aa: CASSLIGQGSTQYF
j_call: TRBJ2-5
clone_size: -
d_call: TRBD1
v_call: TRBV27

cdr3_nt: TGTGCCAGCAGTGACTGGACAGGGGGTAATGGCTACACCTTC
cdr3_aa: CASSDWTGGNGYTF
j_call: TRBJ1-2
clone_size: -
d_call: TRBD1
v_call: TRBV27

cdr3_nt: TGTGCCAGCTCACTCGCGGGGGACAATGAGCAGTTCTTC
cdr3_aa: CASSLAGDNEQFF
j_call: TRBJ2-1
clone_size: -
d_call: TRBD2
v_call: TRBV27

cdr3_nt: TGTGCCAGCAGCGGCAGGACAGGGATAATAGCTTTCTTT
cdr3_aa: CASSGRTGIIAFF
j_call: TRBJ1-1
clone_size: -
d_call: TRBD1
v_call: TRBV7-2

cdr3_nt: TGTGCCAGCAGTTTAACAGGGGGCAGCGCCTATAATTCACCCCTCCACTTT
cdr3_aa: CASSLTGGSAYNSPLHF
j_call: TRBJ1-6
clone_size: once
d_call: TRBD1
v_call: TRBV28

cdr3_nt: TGTGCCAGCAGCGGGGCGGGAGCGCAAGAGACCCAGTACTTC
cdr3_aa: CASSGAGAQETQYF
j_call: TRBJ2-5
clone_size: -
d_call: TRBD2
v_call: TRBV5-4

cdr3_nt: TGCGCCAGCAGCCCGAGGGGGCTACCAGGACGGCAGTTCTTC
cdr3_aa: CASSPRGLPGRQFF
j_call: TRBJ2-1
clone_size: -
d_call: TRBD1
v_call: TRBV4-1

cdr3_nt: TGTGCCACCAGCAGAGATCTGGGGACAGGGGAGGGCAATGAGCAGTTCTTC
cdr3_aa: CATSRDLGTGEGNEQFF
j_call: TRBJ2-1
clone_size: -
d_call: TRBD1
v_call: TRBV15

cdr3_nt: TGTGCCAGCAGTTATGGCAGCGGGGCGACCTACGAGCAGTACTTC
cdr3_aa: CASSYGSGATYEQYF
j_call: TRBJ2-7
clone_size: -
d_call: TRBD2
v_call: TRBV6-5

cdr3_nt: TGTGCCAGCAGTGAGCGGGGCACAGATACGCAGTATTTT
cdr3_aa: CASSERGTDTQYF
j_call: TRBJ2-3
clone_size: -
d_call: -
v_call: TRBV6-4

cdr3_nt: TGTGCCAGCAGTCAAGGGACAGGGCGGGTTGGAGAGACCCAGTACTTC
cdr3_aa: CASSQGTGRVGETQYF
j_call: TRBJ2-5
clone_size: few
d_call: TRBD1
v_call: TRBV6-1

cdr3_nt: TGTGCCAGTAGTATCCCCCGGGACAGGGGTGGTGGCTACACCTTC
cdr3_aa: CASSIPRDRGGGYTF
j_call: TRBJ1-2
clone_size: few
d_call: TRBD1
v_call: TRBV19

cdr3_nt: TGTGCCAGCTCACCATTACAGGATGGCCACGAGCAGTACTTC
cdr3_aa: CASSPLQDGHEQYF
j_call: TRBJ2-7
clone_size: -
d_call: -
v_call: TRBV18

cdr3_nt: TGTGCCAGCAGTTCGGGAACACCCCTCCACTTT
cdr3_aa: CASSSGTPLHF
j_call: TRBJ1-6
clone_size: -
d_call: -
v_call: TRBV28

cdr3_nt: TGTGCCAGCAGTTCCCGGACTAGCAGCAACAATGAGCAGTTCTTC
cdr3_aa: CASSSRTSSNNEQFF
j_call: TRBJ2-1
clone_size: few
d_call: TRBD2
v_call: TRBV27

cdr3_nt: TGTGCCAGCAGTGAGGGGGGGGGCAACAATGAGCAGTTCTTC
cdr3_aa: CASSEGGGNNEQFF
j_call: TRBJ2-1
clone_size: -
d_call: -
v_call: TRBV2

cdr3_nt: TGCGCCAGCAGCCCCGGACAGGGGGCTTCGCGGGGCTACACCTTC
cdr3_aa: CASSPGQGASRGYTF
j_call: TRBJ1-2
clone_size: -
d_call: TRBD1
v_call: TRBV5-1

cdr3_nt: TGTGCCAGCAGCTTCGGGGGGGGGCGAGAGACCCAGTACTTC
cdr3_aa: CASSFGGGRETQYF
j_call: TRBJ2-5
clone_size: -
d_call: TRBD2
v_call: TRBV11-3

cdr3_nt: TGTGCCAGCAGTGAAGAGGGGGATGATTCACCCCTCCACTTT
cdr3_aa: CASSEEGDDSPLHF
j_call: TRBJ1-6
clone_size: -
d_call: -
v_call: TRBV2

cdr3_nt: TGTGCCAGCAGTCGAAGCCCAGGGGGCGCTTTTAACTACAATGAGCAGTTCTTC
cdr3_aa: CASSRSPGGAFNYNEQFF
j_call: TRBJ2-1
clone_size: -
d_call: TRBD1
v_call: TRBV28

cdr3_nt: TGTGCCAGCAGACCACCGGGACATCCCTACGAGCAGTACTTC
cdr3_aa: CASRPPGHPYEQYF
j_call: TRBJ2-7
clone_size: -
d_call: -
v_call: TRBV7-9

cdr3_nt: TGTGCCAGCAGCTTGGTAGGGGGCCGAGATGAAAAACTGTTTTTT
cdr3_aa: CASSLVGGRDEKLFF
j_call: TRBJ1-4
clone_size: -
d_call: TRBD1
v_call: TRBV5-4

cdr3_nt: TGTGCCAGCTCACCACCGAGTAGGGGGCGCGATGAGCAGTACTTC
cdr3_aa: CASSPPSRGRDEQYF
j_call: TRBJ2-7
clone_size: -
d_call: TRBD1
v_call: TRBV18

cdr3_nt: TGCGCCAGCAGTGACCACAAAAGGGGTGGCGAGACCCAGTACTTC
cdr3_aa: CASSDHKRGGETQYF
j_call: TRBJ2-5
clone_size: -
d_call: -
v_call: TRBV10-1

cdr3_nt: TGCGCCAGCAGCTTGGCCCCCCCGACAGGGACTGAAGCTTTCTTT
cdr3_aa: CASSLAPPTGTEAFF
j_call: TRBJ1-1
clone_size: few
d_call: TRBD1
v_call: TRBV5-1

cdr3_nt: TGTGCCAGCAGCGTAGAACAGCCGTCATCTTCTGGAAACACCATATATTTT
cdr3_aa: CASSVEQPSSSGNTIYF
j_call: TRBJ1-3
clone_size: -
d_call: -
v_call: TRBV9

cdr3_nt: TGTGCCAGCAGTACGGCAGGGGGCTCATATGGCTACACCTTC
cdr3_aa: CASSTAGGSYGYTF
j_call: TRBJ1-2
clone_size: -
d_call: TRBD1
v_call: TRBV28